This T cell receptor beta chain appears in the sequencing data of a study of post-analysis software for immune sequencing data. Overall study: Some patients lacked subtype; others had relapsing-remitting, secondary progressive or progressive-relapsing disease.

TCR beta cDNA libraries included unique molecular identifiers. Hundreds of thousands of cDNA molecules came from around 0.96 to 9.9 million T cells. TCRdb reprocessed the PCR reads with MiXCR, giving one entry per CDR3 protein. The repertoire has around 770,000 distinct CDR3 sequences, around 46% of them found once; the top ten carry roughly 4.4%. Findings of the study overall: By F measure, strong co-clustering occurred among samples prepared in the same batch. About 5 TRBV segments, including TRBV5-6, TRBV5-1 and TRBV20-1, were more frequent in patients than controls. A significant reduction in normalized Chao1 diversity was observed in multiple sclerosis patients versus controls.

About this clonotype itself: What it binds is unknown. The junction shows a germline mismatch at one end, possibly a read error.

Germline values: CDR1 SGHKS, CDR2 YYEKEE (reference sequence). The CDR3 has 18 amino acids. The J gene is TRBJ2-6, the V gene TRBV5-5, with D possibly being TRBD1 (7 bases). Sequences were obtained from blood. The source is a girl between 10 and 17 years old with multiple sclerosis. As DNA, the CDR3 is TGTGCCAGCAGCTTGGCCCCAGGGGGAGGCTCTGGGGCCAACGTCCCGACTTTC. Protein product: CASSLAPGGGSGANVPTF.